A selection of T cell receptor beta chains follows, all from one sample in a study of blood T cell repertoires in COVID-19. Method: immunoSEQ multiplex PCR; TCRdb's copy keeps in-frame clones and lacks some. The sample contains 100,000 to 150,000 clones, 80% of which appear only once. Sequencing input: peripheral blood. The receptors were sampled from a man in his 70s with acute or convalescent COVID-19. Each CDR3 is given with its conserved first and last residue. The D gene is left open where the match is weak. Size is stated for part of the rows, as once, few or many counts, or as a class when the clone is expanded.

j_call d_call v_call clone_size cdr3_nt cdr3_aa
TRBJ2-3 . TRBV7-2 . TGTGCCAGCAGCTTACTAGCAGATACGCAGTATTTT CASSLLADTQYF
TRBJ2-1 . TRBV11-2 once TGTGCCAGCAGCCAGGACAGCTCCTACAATGAGCAGTTCTTC CASSQDSSYNEQFF
TRBJ2-7 TRBD1 TRBV3-1/TRBV3-2 . TGTGCCAGCAGCGGGACAGGGAAGTACTTC CASSGTGKYF
TRBJ2-5 TRBD2 TRBV18 . TGTGCCAGCTCACCACCGGGACTAGCGGGGGAGACCCAGTACTTC CASSPPGLAGETQYF
TRBJ1-1 . TRBV2 . TGTGCCAGCAGTGCTGTGGGGAGGGACACTGAAGCTTTCTTT CASSAVGRDTEAFF
TRBJ1-4 . TRBV6-1 . TGTGCCAGCAGTGAAAGGGCGGGATACGACGAAGCAACTAATGAAAAACTGTTTTTT CASSERAGYDEATNEKLFF
TRBJ2-1 TRBD2 TRBV11-2 . TGTGCCAGCAGCTTAGACCTAGCGGGGAACAATGAGCAGTTCTTC CASSLDLAGNNEQFF
TRBJ2-3 TRBD2 TRBV5-1 . TGCGCCAGCAGCCCGGACGGCGGGGGGGGAGTAGGTACGCAGTATTTT CASSPDGGGGVGTQYF
TRBJ2-5 TRBD1 TRBV11-3 . TGTGCCAGCAGCCCCGGACAGGGACAAGAGACCCAGTACTTC CASSPGQGQETQYF
TRBJ2-3 TRBD2 TRBV4-2 . TGTGCCAGCAGCCAAGATAGGTGGGCTAGCGGGGGGCCCACAGATACGCAGTATTTT CASSQDRWASGGPTDTQYF
TRBJ2-1 . TRBV10-2 . TGCGCCTCCAGTCGGGGGTCCTACAATGAGCAGTTCTTC CASSRGSYNEQFF
TRBJ2-7 TRBD2 TRBV28 . TGTGCCAGCAGCTCGGGGGAGGGGCCCTACGAGCAGTACTTC CASSSGEGPYEQYF
TRBJ2-6 . TRBV9 . TGTGCCAGCAGCGTAGCAGGGAACGGGGCCAACGTCCTGACTTTC CASSVAGNGANVLTF
TRBJ1-6 . TRBV7-8 . TGTGCCAGCAGCCCACAGGGATTTAATTCACCCCTCCACTTT CASSPQGFNSPLHF
TRBJ2-7 . TRBV18 . TGTGCCAGCTCACCCGGAACAGACGGCTCCTACGAGCAGTACTTC CASSPGTDGSYEQYF
TRBJ2-1 . TRBV29-1 . TGCAGCGTTGATGGGAGGATATACAATGAGCAGTTCTTC CSVDGRIYNEQFF
TRBJ1-2 TRBD1 TRBV5-1 . TGCGCCAGCAGAAGGGCAACGGGACAGGGTTCGGGTGGCTACACCTTC CASRRATGQGSGGYTF
TRBJ1-2 . TRBV27 . TGTGCCAGCAGTTTGGGAAGGACAGCCTATGGCTACACCTTC CASSLGRTAYGYTF
TRBJ1-2 TRBD1 TRBV7-8 . TGTGCCAGCAGCTTAGACTACAGGGGAGGCTATGGCTACACCTTC CASSLDYRGGYGYTF
TRBJ1-2 . TRBV29-1 . TGCAGCGTTGAAGATAGTGGAGAGATGATTTTCTTC CSVEDSGEMIFF
TRBJ1-2 TRBD1 TRBV15 . TGTGCCACCAGCAGAGATCATTCAGGGGGGATTGGTGGCTACACCTTC CATSRDHSGGIGGYTF
TRBJ1-6 . TRBV6-2/TRBV6-3 . TGTGCCAGCAGTTACTTAGGGGGGGTCTACTCACCCCTCCACTTT CASSYLGGVYSPLHF
TRBJ2-2 TRBD2 TRBV5-1 . TGCGCCAGCAGCCCGGGACTAGCGCGCGGGGAGCTGTTTTTT CASSPGLARGELFF
TRBJ2-5 TRBD2 TRBV5-1 . TGCGCCAGCAGCTTTTTGCCAGGCGGGGGGTCAGAGACCCAGTACTTC CASSFLPGGGSETQYF
TRBJ1-4 . TRBV18 . TGTGCCAGCTCACCGGTGTCCCTAAGTGAAAAACTGTTTTTT CASSPVSLSEKLFF
TRBJ1-4 TRBD1 TRBV4-1 . TGCGCCAGCAGCCTGTCGGGACAGGGGGCGGAAAAACTGTTTTTT CASSLSGQGAEKLFF
TRBJ1-6 . TRBV5-1 few TGCGCCAGCAGCGGTGTCCCGGGAGAAAATTCACCCCTCCACTTT CASSGVPGENSPLHF
TRBJ2-7 TRBD1 TRBV7-8 . TGTGCCAGCAGCTTAGAAGGGACAGGCTTGTCCGAGCAGTACTTC CASSLEGTGLSEQYF
TRBJ2-7 TRBD1 TRBV5-1 . TGCGCCAGCAGCTGGAACGGACAGGGGGCGCCGGGAGAGCAGTACTTC CASSWNGQGAPGEQYF
TRBJ1-1 . TRBV7-3 . TGTGCCAGCAGCTTAGGGCAGGGGGAAGCTTTCTTT CASSLGQGEAFF
TRBJ2-5 TRBD1 TRBV5-8 . TGTGCCAGCAGCTTGGGACAGGGGAAAGTCGGGACCCAGTACTTC CASSLGQGKVGTQYF
TRBJ1-6 . TRBV6-5 . TGTGCCAGCAGTTACTCGAGTACCGGGAGGGCTTCACCCCTCCACTTT CASSYSSTGRASPLHF
TRBJ1-2 . TRBV7-2 many TGTGCCAGCAGCTTAGGGTTGGCAGGGGCAAACTATGGCTACACCTTC CASSLGLAGANYGYTF
TRBJ2-4 TRBD2 TRBV4-1 . TGCGCCAGCAGCCGATTGGTAGCGGGGGGGTATGCCATTCAGTACTTC CASSRLVAGGYAIQYF
TRBJ2-6 TRBD1 TRBV24-1 many TGTGCCACCAGTGAACTCCGGGACAGGGACCTCGGGGCCAACGTCCTGACTTTC CATSELRDRDLGANVLTF
TRBJ1-2 . TRBV6-5 few TGTGCCCGGCGGGGGGAAGGCTACACCTTC CARRGEGYTF
TRBJ2-3 . TRBV6-6 . TGTGCCAGCAGGGTCGGGGTGGATACGCAGTATTTT CASRVGVDTQYF
TRBJ2-7 TRBD1 TRBV5-1 . TGCGCCAGCAGCTTAGGGACAGCCTCCTACGAGCAGTACTTC CASSLGTASYEQYF
TRBJ2-5 . TRBV7-6 . TGTGCCAGCAGCTTAGTGGGGATAGCGACAGGAGGGGGCCCAATAGAGACCCAGTACTTC CASSLVGIATGGGPIETQYF
TRBJ1-1 . TRBV13 . TGTGCCAGCAGTCGTGTTTTGAACACTGAAGCTTTCTTT CASSRVLNTEAFF
TRBJ1-4 TRBD1 TRBV18 . TGTGCCAGCTCACCATCCAGGGGGCTTATTGAAAAACTGTTTTTT CASSPSRGLIEKLFF
TRBJ1-5 . TRBV12-3/TRBV12-4 . TGTGCCAGCACACAGGAAAATCAGCCCCAGCATTTT CASTQENQPQHF